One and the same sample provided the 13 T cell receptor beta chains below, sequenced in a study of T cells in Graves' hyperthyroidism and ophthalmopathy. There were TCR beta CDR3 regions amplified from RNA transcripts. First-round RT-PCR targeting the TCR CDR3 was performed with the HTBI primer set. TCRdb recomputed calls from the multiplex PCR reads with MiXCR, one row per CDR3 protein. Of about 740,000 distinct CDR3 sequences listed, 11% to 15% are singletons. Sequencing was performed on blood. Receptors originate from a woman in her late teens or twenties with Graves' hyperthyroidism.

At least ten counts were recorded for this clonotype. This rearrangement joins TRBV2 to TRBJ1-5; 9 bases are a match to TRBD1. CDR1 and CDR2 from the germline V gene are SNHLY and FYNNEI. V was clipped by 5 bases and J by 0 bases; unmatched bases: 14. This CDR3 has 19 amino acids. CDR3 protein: CASSTRTGAYFNSNQPQHF. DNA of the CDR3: TGTGCCAGCAGTACTCGGACAGGGGCCTACTTTAATAGCAATCAGCCCCAGCATTTT. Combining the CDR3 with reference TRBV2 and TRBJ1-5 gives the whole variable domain EPEVTQTPSHQVTQMGQEVILRCVPISNHLYFYWYRQILGQKVEFLVSFYNNEISEKSEIFDDQFSVERPDGSNFTLKIRSTKLEDSAMYFCASSTRTGAYFNSNQPQHFGDGTRLSIL.

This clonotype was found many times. In nucleotides, the CDR3 is TGTGCCAGCAGCCAAGAGTTAACGGGAGCTGTGACAGAGACCCAGTACTTC. It translates to CASSQELTGAVTETQYF. The rearrangement joins TRBV3-1 to TRBJ2-5; tentatively, D is TRBD2 (6 bases). Trimming cost V 0 bases and J 4 bases, with 18 bases left between them. CDR3 size: 17 residues. Germline V CDR1 and CDR2: LGHDT, YNNKEL (reference sequence).

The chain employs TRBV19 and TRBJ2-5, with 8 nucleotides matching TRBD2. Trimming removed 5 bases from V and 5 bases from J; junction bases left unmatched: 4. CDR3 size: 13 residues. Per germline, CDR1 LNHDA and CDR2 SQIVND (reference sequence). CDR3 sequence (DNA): TGTGCCAGTAGTGAGCAGCGGGGGGAGACCCAGTACTTC. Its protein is CASSEQRGETQYF.

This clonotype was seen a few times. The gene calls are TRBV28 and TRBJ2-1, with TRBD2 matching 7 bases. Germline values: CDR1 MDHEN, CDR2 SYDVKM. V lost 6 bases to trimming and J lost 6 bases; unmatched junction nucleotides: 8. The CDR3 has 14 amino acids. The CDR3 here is CASRGGSKSNEQFF. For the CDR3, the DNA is TGTGCCAGCAGGGGGGGGAGTAAGAGCAATGAGCAGTTCTTC.

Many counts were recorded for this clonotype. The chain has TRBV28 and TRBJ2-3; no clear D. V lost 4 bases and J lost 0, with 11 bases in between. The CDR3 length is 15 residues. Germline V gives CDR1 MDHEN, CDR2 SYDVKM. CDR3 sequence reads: CASSSLQWSTDTQYF. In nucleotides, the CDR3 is TGTGCCAGCAGTTCCCTCCAATGGAGCACAGATACGCAGTATTTT.

In DNA form, the CDR3 reads TGTGCCAGCAGCCGAGGATTCTACGAGCAGTACTTC. This encodes CASSRGFYEQYF. This chain joins TRBV3-1 and TRBJ2-7, with D unclear. In germline, CDR1 is LGHDT, CDR2 YNNKEL (reference sequence). The CDR3 spans 12 residues. The V gene lost 4 bases and the J gene lost 3 bases, with 7 bases spanning the gap.

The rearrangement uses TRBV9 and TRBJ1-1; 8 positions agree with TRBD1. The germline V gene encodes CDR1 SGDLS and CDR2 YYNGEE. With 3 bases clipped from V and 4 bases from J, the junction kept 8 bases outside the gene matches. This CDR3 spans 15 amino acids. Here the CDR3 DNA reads TGTGCCAGCAGCGCCACAGGGGGAGGGGGCACTGAAGCTTTCTTT. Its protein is CASSATGGGGTEAFF. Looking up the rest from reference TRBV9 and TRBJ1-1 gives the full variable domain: DSGVTQTPKHLITATGQRVTLRCSPRSGDLSVYWYQQSLDQGLQFLIQYYNGEERAKGNILERFSAQQFPDLHSELNLSSLELGDSALYFCASSATGGGGTEAFFGQGTRLTVV.

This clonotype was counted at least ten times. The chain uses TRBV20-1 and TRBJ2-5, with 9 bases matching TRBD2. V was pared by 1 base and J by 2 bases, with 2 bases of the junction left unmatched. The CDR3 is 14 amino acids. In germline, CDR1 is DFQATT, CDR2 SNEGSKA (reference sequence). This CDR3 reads CSARGAGGQETQYF. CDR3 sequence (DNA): TGCAGTGCTAGAGGAGCGGGAGGACAAGAGACCCAGTACTTC.

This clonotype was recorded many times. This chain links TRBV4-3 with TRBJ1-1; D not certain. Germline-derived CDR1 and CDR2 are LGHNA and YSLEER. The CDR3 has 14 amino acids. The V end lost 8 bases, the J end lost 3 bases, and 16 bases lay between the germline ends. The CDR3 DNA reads TGCGCCAGCTCACTGTCCCTTTTTTACACTGAAGCTTTCTTT. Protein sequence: CASSLSLFYTEAFF.

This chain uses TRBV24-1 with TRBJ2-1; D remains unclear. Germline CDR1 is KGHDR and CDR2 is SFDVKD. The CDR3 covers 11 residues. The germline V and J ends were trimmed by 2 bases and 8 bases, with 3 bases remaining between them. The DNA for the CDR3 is TGTGCCACCAGTGATTACTATGAGCAGTTCTTC. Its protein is CATSDYYEQFF.

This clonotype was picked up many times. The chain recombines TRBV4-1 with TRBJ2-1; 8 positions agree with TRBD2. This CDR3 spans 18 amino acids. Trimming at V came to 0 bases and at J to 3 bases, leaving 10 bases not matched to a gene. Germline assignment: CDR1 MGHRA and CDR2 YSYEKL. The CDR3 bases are TGCGCCAGCAGCCAAGATCAAGTGGCGGGAGGATACTACAATGAGCAGTTCTTC. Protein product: CASSQDQVAGGYYNEQFF.

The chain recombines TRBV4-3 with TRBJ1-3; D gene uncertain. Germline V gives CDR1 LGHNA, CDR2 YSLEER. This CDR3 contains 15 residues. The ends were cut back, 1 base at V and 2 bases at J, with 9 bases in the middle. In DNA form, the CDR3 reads TGCGCCAGCAGCCAAGGTAGAACAGCTGGAAACACCATATATTTT. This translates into CASSQGRTAGNTIYF.

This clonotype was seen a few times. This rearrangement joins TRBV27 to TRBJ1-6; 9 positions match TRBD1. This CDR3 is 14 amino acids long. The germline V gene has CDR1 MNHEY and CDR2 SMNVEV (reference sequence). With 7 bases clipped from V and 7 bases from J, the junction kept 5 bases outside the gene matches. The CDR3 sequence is CASKPGQGNSPLHF. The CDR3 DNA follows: TGTGCCAGCAAGCCGGGACAGGGCAATTCACCCCTCCACTTT.